The clone carrying this T cell receptor beta chain was detected a few times. Its antigen is still unknown. It was template switching that added a universal primer site, and there were unique molecular identifiers on the cDNA. TCRdb processed the 5' RACE reads anew with MiXCR; each CDR3 protein has one entry. The table has roughly 250,000 distinct CDR3 sequences, 11% to 15% seen once; the top ten hold around 9.5%. The data are from a study of identical twins. Study-level points and caveats: Zero-insertion findings could be partly confounded by invariant cells (MAIT and iNKT cells). Excess twin sharing in beta out-of-frame sequences was weaker.

The trim removed 3 bases at V and 5 bases at J, leaving 8 bases unmatched. The V gene's germline CDR1 is DFQATT and CDR2 SNEGSKA (reference sequence). The CDR3 has 15 amino acids. Sequenced input: memory (CD45RO+) T cells sorted from blood. The V call is TRBV20-1, the J call TRBJ2-3, with 10 bases lining up with TRBD2. This receptor was identified in a woman under 30 in good health. The CDR3 loop reads CSASPSGGVGDTQYF. Here the CDR3 DNA reads TGCAGTGCTAGCCCGAGCGGGGGGGTCGGAGATACGCAGTATTTT.